A single sample gave rise to the 7 T cell receptor beta chains below, sequenced in a study of blood T cell repertoires in COVID-19. TCRdb's table, derived via immunoSEQ multiplex PCR, lists solely in-frame clones and lacks some. Among 25,000 to 30,000 clones listed, about 88% were seen once. Sequences were obtained from peripheral blood. These receptors all stem from a human donor in a cohort sampled during active COVID-19.

The rearrangement uses TRBV14 and TRBJ2-7, with no clear D. The V end lost 1 base, the J end lost 3 bases, and 7 bases lay between the germline ends. CDR3 length: 13 residues. Per the germline V gene, CDR1 is SGHDN and CDR2 is FVKESK. CDR3 nucleotides: TGTGCCAGCAGCCAAGGCAGAATCTACGAGCAGTACTTC. Encoded protein: CASSQGRIYEQYF. The full variable domain, in which reference TRBV14 and TRBJ2-7 provide the parts outside the CDR3, is EAGVTQFPSHSVIEKGQTVTLRCDPISGHDNLYWYRRVMGKEIKFLLHFVKESKQDESGMPNNRFLAERTGGTYSTLKVQPAELEDSGVYFCASSQGRIYEQYFGPGTRLTVT.

The V and J genes are TRBV19 and TRBJ1-3; a possible D gene is TRBD1 (6 bases). Germline assignment: CDR1 LNHDA and CDR2 SQIVND (reference sequence). V lost 6 bases and J 10 bases, leaving 16 bases between the germline ends. There are 13 residues in the CDR3. The DNA of the CDR3 is TGTGCCAGTAGGTTTTTACAGGGAGAGACCATATATTTT. The encoded protein is CASRFLQGETIYF.

The chain recombines TRBV4-3 with TRBJ2-7; a weak D match, TRBD1 (6 bases). In germline, CDR1 is LGHNA, CDR2 YSLEER. The CDR3 has 13 residues. Trimming stripped 0 bases from V and 6 bases from J, with 9 bases between. DNA of the CDR3: TGCGCCAGCAGCCAAGATCCCAGGGGCGAGCAGTACTTC. This codes for CASSQDPRGEQYF.

The chain has TRBV11-2 and TRBJ2-7, with a possible D match to TRBD2 (6 bases). CDR1 SGHAT and CDR2 FQNNGV come from the germline V gene. Trimming pared 5 bases from V and 7 bases from J, leaving 33 bases between. The CDR3 loop spans 19 amino acids. Here the CDR3 DNA reads TGTGCCAGCAGCCCGGAGTGGGGTGGGGGGACTCTACGTTCAATGGAGCAGTACTTC. Amino acid sequence: CASSPEWGGGTLRSMEQYF.

V usage is TRBV29-1 and J usage is TRBJ1-2; 11 nucleotides line up with TRBD1. V shed 6 bases, J shed 5 bases, and the junction held 8 bases outside the gene matches. Germline values: CDR1 SQVTM, CDR2 ANQGSEA. The CDR3 contains 14 residues. Here the CDR3 reads CSVEPGQGVYGYTF. The DNA for the CDR3 is TGCAGCGTCGAACCGGGACAGGGGGTATATGGCTACACCTTC.

The CDR3 nucleotides read TGTGCCAGCAGCGAGGGCGGAGCCTCCTACGAGCAGTACTTC. This codes for CASSEGGASYEQYF. The rearrangement links TRBV4-2 to TRBJ2-7; tentative D call: TRBD2 (5 bases). The CDR3 runs 14 residues. Germline V gives CDR1 LGHNA, CDR2 YNFKEQ. V dropped 5 bases and J dropped 0 bases, with 11 bases sitting between them.

V and J are TRBV4-2 and TRBJ2-7; 12 bases fit TRBD2. The CDR3 has 17 amino acids. The trim removed 3 bases at V and 1 base at J, leaving 7 bases unmatched. Germline CDR1 is LGHNA and CDR2 is YNFKEQ. The CDR3 sequence: CASSQEGLAGPSYEQYF. CDR3 sequence (DNA): TGTGCCAGCAGCCAGGAAGGACTAGCGGGGCCATCCTACGAGCAGTACTTC.